This T cell receptor beta chain was identified in a study of T cells in Graves' hyperthyroidism and ophthalmopathy. Study results and limitations: Appearing also in blood were most of the thyroid clonotypes expanded above 0.001. Ophthalmopathy and stable hyperthyroidism were told apart by a 13 V-J model.

The study defined stable Graves' hyperthyroidism as no ophthalmopathy progression within 18 months. From 9 to 10 ml of fresh peripheral blood, PBMCs were isolated. What was amplified from RNA transcripts were TCR beta CDR3 regions. The HTBI primer set was used in a first-round RT-PCR of the TCR CDR3. TCRdb fed the multiplex PCR reads into MiXCR, producing one record per CDR3 protein. Here the sample spans 350,000 to 400,000 distinct CDR3 sequences, 14% being singletons. Points on this clonotype: Its antigen is undetermined. One end of the junction does not line up with germline, which may come from a read error.

The CDR3 totals 15 residues. Germline CDR1 KGHDR, CDR2 SFDVKD. The TCR sequence derives from a woman in her fifties or sixties with Graves' hyperthyroidism. The material sequenced was blood. The chain combines TRBV24-1 with TRBJ2-2; 7 bases are a match to TRBD2. This CDR3 is CVTSDLREATGELFF. The CDR3 coding sequence is TGTGTCACCAGTGATTTACGGGAGGCGACCGGGGAGCTGTTTTTT.